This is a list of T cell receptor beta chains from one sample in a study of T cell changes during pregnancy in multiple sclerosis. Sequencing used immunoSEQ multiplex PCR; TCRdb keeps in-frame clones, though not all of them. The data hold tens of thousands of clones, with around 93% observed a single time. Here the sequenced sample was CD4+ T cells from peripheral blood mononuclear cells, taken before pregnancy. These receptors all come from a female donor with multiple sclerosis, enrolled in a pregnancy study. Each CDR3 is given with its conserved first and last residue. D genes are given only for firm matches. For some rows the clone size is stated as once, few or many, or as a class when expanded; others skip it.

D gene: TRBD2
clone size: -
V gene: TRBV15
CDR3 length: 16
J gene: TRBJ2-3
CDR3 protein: CATSRLAGGITDTQYF
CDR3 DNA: TGTGCCACCAGCAGACTAGCGGGGGGGATCACAGATACGCAGTATTTT

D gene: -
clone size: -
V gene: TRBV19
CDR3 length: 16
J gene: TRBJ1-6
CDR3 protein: CASSPSSLRGNSPLHF
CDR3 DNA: TGTGCCAGTAGTCCTTCTTCTCTTAGGGGTAATTCACCCCTCCACTTT

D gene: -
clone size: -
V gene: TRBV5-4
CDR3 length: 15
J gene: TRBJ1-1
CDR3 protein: CASDLRGPGNTEAFF
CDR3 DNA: TGTGCCAGCGATCTTCGAGGGCCGGGGAACACTGAAGCTTTCTTT

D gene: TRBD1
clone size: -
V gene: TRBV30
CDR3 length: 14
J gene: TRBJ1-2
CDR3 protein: CAWSGQGARYGYTF
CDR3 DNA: TGTGCCTGGAGCGGACAGGGGGCTCGGTATGGCTACACCTTC

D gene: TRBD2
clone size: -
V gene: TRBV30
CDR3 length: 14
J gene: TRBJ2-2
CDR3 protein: CAWRTSGEGGELFF
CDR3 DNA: TGTGCCTGGAGGACTAGCGGGGAAGGCGGGGAGCTGTTTTTT

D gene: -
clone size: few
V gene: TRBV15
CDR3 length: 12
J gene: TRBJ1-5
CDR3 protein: CATSRDLVPQHF
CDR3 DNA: TGTGCCACCAGCAGAGATCTCGTGCCCCAGCATTTT

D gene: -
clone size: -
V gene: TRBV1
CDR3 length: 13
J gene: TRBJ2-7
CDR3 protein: CTSSQASRYEQYF
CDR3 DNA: TGCACCAGCAGCCAAGCTAGCCGCTACGAGCAGTACTTC

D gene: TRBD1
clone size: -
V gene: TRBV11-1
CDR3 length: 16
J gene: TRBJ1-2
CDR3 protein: CASSQPGTGGRYGYTF
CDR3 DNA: TGTGCCAGCAGCCAACCCGGGACAGGGGGCCGGTATGGCTACACCTTC

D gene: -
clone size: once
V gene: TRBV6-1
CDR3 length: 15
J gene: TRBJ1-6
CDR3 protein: CASSSSGQFHSPLHF
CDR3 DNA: TGTGCCAGCAGCTCCTCGGGACAATTCCATTCACCCCTCCACTTT

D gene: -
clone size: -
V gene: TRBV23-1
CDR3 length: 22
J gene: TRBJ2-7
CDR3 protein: CASSQWNHPWRGLDQSFSEQYF
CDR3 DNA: TGCGCCAGCAGTCAGTGGAACCACCCCTGGCGGGGGCTCGACCAATCTTTCTCCGAGCAGTACTTC

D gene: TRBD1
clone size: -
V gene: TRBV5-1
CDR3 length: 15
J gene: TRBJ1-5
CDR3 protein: CASSLVGTVNQPQHF
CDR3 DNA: TGCGCCAGCAGCTTGGTGGGGACAGTCAATCAGCCCCAGCATTTT

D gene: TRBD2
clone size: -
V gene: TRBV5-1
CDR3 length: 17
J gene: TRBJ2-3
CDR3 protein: CASSLEGLAGGTDTQYF
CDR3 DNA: TGCGCCAGCAGCTTGGAGGGGCTAGCGGGGGGCACAGATACGCAGTATTTT

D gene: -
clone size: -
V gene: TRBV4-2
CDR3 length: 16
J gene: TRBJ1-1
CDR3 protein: CASSQDPYRANTEAFF
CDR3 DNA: TGTGCCAGCAGCCAAGACCCTTACAGGGCTAACACTGAAGCTTTCTTT

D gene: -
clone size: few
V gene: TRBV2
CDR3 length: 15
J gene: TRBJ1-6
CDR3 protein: CASRGMDSHNSPLHF
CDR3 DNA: TGTGCCAGCAGGGGGATGGACTCACATAATTCACCCCTCCACTTT

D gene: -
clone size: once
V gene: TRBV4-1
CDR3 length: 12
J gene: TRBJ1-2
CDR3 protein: CASSRGGGGYTF
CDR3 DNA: TGCGCCAGCAGCCGGGGGGGTGGTGGCTACACCTTC

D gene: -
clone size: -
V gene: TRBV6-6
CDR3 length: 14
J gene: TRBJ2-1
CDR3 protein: CASRDRSSYNEQFF
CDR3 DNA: TGTGCCAGCAGAGACCGGAGCTCCTACAATGAGCAGTTCTTC

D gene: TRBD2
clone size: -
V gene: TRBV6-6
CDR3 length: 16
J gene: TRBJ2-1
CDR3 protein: CASSSPAERGGPEQFF
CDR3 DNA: TGTGCCAGCAGTTCCCCAGCTGAGCGGGGGGGCCCTGAGCAGTTCTTC

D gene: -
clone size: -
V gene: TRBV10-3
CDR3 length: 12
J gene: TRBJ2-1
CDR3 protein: CAINEGGTKQFF
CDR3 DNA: TGTGCCATCAATGAGGGGGGGACGAAGCAGTTCTTC

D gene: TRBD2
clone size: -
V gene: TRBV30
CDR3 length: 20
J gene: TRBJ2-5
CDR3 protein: CAWSVVLGSGGEPKPETQYF
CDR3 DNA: TGTGCCTGGAGTGTGGTTCTGGGTAGCGGGGGGGAACCCAAACCAGAGACCCAGTACTTC

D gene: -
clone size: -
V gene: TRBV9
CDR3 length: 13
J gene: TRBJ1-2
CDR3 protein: CASSPRDTYGYTF
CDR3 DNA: TGTGCCAGCAGTCCTCGGGACACCTATGGCTACACCTTC

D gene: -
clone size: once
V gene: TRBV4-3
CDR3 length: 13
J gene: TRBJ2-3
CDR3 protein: CASSLLDTDTQYF
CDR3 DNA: TGCGCCAGCAGCCTACTTGACACAGATACGCAGTATTTT

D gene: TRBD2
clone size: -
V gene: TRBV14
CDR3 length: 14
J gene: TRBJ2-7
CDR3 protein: CASSHAAGGLLQYF
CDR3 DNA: TGTGCCAGCAGCCACGCGGCGGGGGGCCTCCTCCAGTACTTC